These 26 T cell receptor beta chains came from one sample sequenced in a study of T cell clusters in autoimmune cytopenias. One tube held mixed TRB-A and TRB-B primer pools for touch-down PCR. Using the multiplex PCR reads, TCRdb records one entry per CDR3 protein without DNA. The table gives under 15,000 distinct CDR3 sequences; the top ten clones make up around 3.1% of it. Some 40,000 genome equivalents of blood DNA were amplified for TRB. Input material: peripheral blood. The receptors were sampled from a human donor with an autoimmune cytopenia or autoimmune hepatitis (not recorded which).

The rearrangement uses TRBV6-2 or TRBV6-3 and TRBJ2-3; the D call from TCRdb, TRBD2, cannot be confirmed without DNA. The CDR3 loop spans 13 amino acids. Germline CDR1 reads MNHEY; CDR2 reads SVGEGT. The CDR3 reads CASRLRRVDTQYF.

This chain uses TRBV19 with TRBJ2-7; TCRdb proposes TRBD1, but this gene call is untestable without DNA. The CDR3 has 14 residues. Germline assignment: CDR1 LNHDA and CDR2 SQIVND (reference sequence). CDR3 residues: CASSVGSGEGEQYF.

The V gene is TRBV19, the J gene TRBJ1-1. The CDR3 has 11 amino acids. The germline V gene has CDR1 LNHDA and CDR2 SQIVND (reference sequence). The CDR3 sequence: CASSIYTEAFF.

The gene calls are TRBV12-3 or TRBV12-4 and TRBJ2-2; TCRdb lists TRBD1, though no DNA is available to test this call. The CDR3 sequence is 14 residues long. The CDR3 here is CASTRSPGTGELFF.

This rearrangement joins TRBV15 to TRBJ1-5. The CDR3 totals 14 residues. The germline V gene has CDR1 LNHNV and CDR2 YYDKDF (reference sequence). CDR3 amino acids: CATSSTVLGQPQHF.

V and J are TRBV6-4 and TRBJ2-1. Per germline, CDR1 MRHNA and CDR2 SNTAGT. The CDR3 consists of 11 residues. The CDR3 region is CASRQKHEQFF.

J is TRBJ1-4 and V is TRBV6-5. The V gene's germline CDR1 is MNHEY and CDR2 SVGAGI. This CDR3 is 14 amino acids long. This chain's CDR3 is CASRPGSPNEKLFF.

This chain connects TRBV5-4 to TRBJ2-1; as DNA is missing, the TRBD1 call by TCRdb cannot be tested. CDR3 size: 17 residues. From germline, CDR1 is SGHNT and CDR2 YYREEE (reference sequence). CDR3: CASSFAATGTGVFEQFF.

This clonotype is medium-sized by frequency. The chain is built from TRBV19 and TRBJ2-2. Looked up from germline, CDR1 is LNHDA and CDR2 is SQIVND (reference sequence). The CDR3 has 12 amino acids. The CDR3 is CASSLSTGELFF.

The chain links TRBV6-2 or TRBV6-3 to TRBJ2-1; TCRdb designates TRBD2, a call that cannot be tested without DNA. This CDR3 region has 16 residues. Germline V gene sequence: CDR1 MNHEY, CDR2 SVGEGT. CDR3: CASSYPDSGRIDEQFF.

The V call is TRBV12-3 or TRBV12-4, the J call TRBJ2-5; no DNA is available, so the TRBD2 call from TCRdb remains unchecked. The CDR3 loop spans 18 amino acids. This CDR3 reads CASRLGASGRAPQETQYF.

The chain has TRBV20-1 and TRBJ2-5; no DNA is available, so the TRBD1 call from TCRdb remains unchecked. Germline values: CDR1 DFQATT, CDR2 SNEGSKA (reference sequence). This CDR3 contains 11 residues. This CDR3 is CSAWDVETQYF.

Considering frequency, this clonotype is medium-sized (0.01 to 0.1%). The rearrangement links TRBV15 to TRBJ2-5; TCRdb's D call, TRBD1, is unchecked because there is no DNA. The CDR3 contains 14 residues. Germline CDR1 and CDR2: LNHNV and YYDKDF (reference sequence). CDR3 amino acids: CATNAPGAFETQYF.

V gene TRBV14 combines with J gene TRBJ2-7; absent DNA, TCRdb's TRBD2 call cannot be checked. Germline CDR1 SGHDN, CDR2 FVKESK. The CDR3 length is 14 residues. The CDR3 here is CASSQPGGTYKQYF. The whole variable domain, filled in from reference TRBV14 and TRBJ2-7, reads EAGVTQFPSHSVIEKGQTVTLRCDPISGHDNLYWYRRVMGKEIKFLLHFVKESKQDESGMPNNRFLAERTGGTYSTLKVQPAELEDSGVYFCASSQPGGTYKQYFGPGTRLTVT.

The rearrangement joins TRBV27 to TRBJ1-6; the TRBD1 assignment by TCRdb is unverifiable without DNA. CDR1 MNHEY and CDR2 SMNVEV come from the germline V gene (reference sequence). The CDR3 has 13 amino acids. CDR3 loop: CASRQGLYSPLHF.

J is TRBJ2-7 and V is TRBV5-5; TCRdb's assignment of TRBD1 cannot be checked, as there is no DNA. Germline V gene lookup returns CDR1 SGHKS and CDR2 YYEKEE (reference sequence). The CDR3 length is 17 residues. CDR3 in amino acids: CASSQGIEDRTSYEQYF.

The chain has TRBV30 and TRBJ1-4. In germline, CDR1 is GTSNPN, CDR2 SVGIG (reference sequence). The CDR3 contains 14 residues. Here the CDR3 reads CACRETVWGEKLFF.

V and J are TRBV10-3 and TRBJ1-5. The CDR3 is made up of 12 amino acids. Germline CDR1 is ENHRY and CDR2 is SYGVKD. The CDR3 reads CATGGGNQPQHF.

The chain joins TRBV24-1 to TRBJ1-4; lacking DNA, the TRBD1 call made by TCRdb goes unchecked. CDR1 and CDR2 (germline): KGHDR, SFDVKD. This CDR3 region has 16 residues. The CDR3 loop reads CATSEGLSPPREKLFF.

The chain combines TRBV19 with TRBJ1-2. The CDR3 length is 14 residues. In germline, CDR1 is LNHDA, CDR2 SQIVND (reference sequence). The CDR3 spells CASSDWNREGGYTF.

The chain employs TRBV6-2 or TRBV6-3 and TRBJ2-1; TCRdb designates TRBD1, a call that cannot be tested without DNA. CDR3 size: 16 residues. In germline, CDR1 is MNHEY, CDR2 SVGEGT. The CDR3 spells CASSYKGGLSYNEQFF.

This clonotype is identified as medium-sized from frequency. The genes are TRBV29-1 and TRBJ2-5. Germline V lookup: CDR1 SQVTM, CDR2 ANQGSEA. The CDR3 totals 13 residues. The CDR3: CSVGSATGETQYF.

This chain joins TRBV27 and TRBJ1-6; TCRdb indicates TRBD1, and absent DNA this call remains unverified. Germline V gene lookup returns CDR1 MNHEY and CDR2 SMNVEV (reference sequence). The CDR3 contains 16 residues. The CDR3 region is CASSPQARSYNSPLHF.

The rearrangement uses TRBV19 and TRBJ1-5. This CDR3 has 13 amino acids. Germline CDR1 is LNHDA and CDR2 is SQIVND (reference sequence). The CDR3 reads CASSPGPAGPQHF.

This rearrangement joins TRBV5-4 to TRBJ2-5. The CDR3 has 11 residues. Germline CDR1 is SGHNT and CDR2 is YYREEE (reference sequence). CDR3: CASSFGETQYF.

This sequence joins TRBV12-3 or TRBV12-4 and TRBJ2-7; with no DNA, the TCRdb D assignment of TRBD1 cannot be verified. The CDR3 length is 16 residues. CDR3 residues: CASSPGTGQSSYEQYF.